This T cell receptor beta chain was recorded in a study of shared clonotypes between healthy human individuals. The study's findings and limits: Exclusively blood specimens were collected; tissue repertoires likely differ.

Sequencing was performed with immunoSEQ multiplex PCR; in TCRdb, only in-frame clones are kept and a portion is missing. This table has roughly 2.1 million clones, around 93% appearing once. A note on this clone: Its antigen is as yet unknown.

V was shortened by 4 bases and J by 3 bases, with 12 bases between the two germline ends. Germline loops: CDR1 MGHRA, CDR2 YSYEKL. The CDR3 covers 14 residues. The naive CD8 population came from CD45RO-negative cells selected for CCR7, without terminally differentiated effector memory CD45RA+ cells. The donors were adults (healthy and HIV-negative) with no recent acute infections or vaccinations. The receptor comes from a man in his late teens or twenties in good health. Some clones in this sample may be carry-over from other donors' samples. Material for sequencing was naive CD8+ T cells from PBMCs. The V gene is TRBV4-1, the J gene TRBJ2-5; no clear D. CDR3 DNA sequence: TGCGCCAGCAGCCGTAGCCCTAGAGAAGAGACCCAGTACTTC. Its protein is CASSRSPREETQYF.